A single sample gave rise to the 23 T cell receptor beta chains below, sequenced in a study of CD8+ T cells in alopecia areata. This sample's treatment: oral pan-JAK inhibitor, 5-10 mg twice daily. After isolation, RNA underwent reverse transcription to generate cDNA as the sequencing template. Repertoires were generated with immunoSEQ multiplex PCR, while TCRdb's copy carries only in-frame clones and drops some. Seen here are around 300,000 clones, around three fifths observed once, and the top ten hold around 0.92%. This specimen was CD4+ T cells sorted from blood, taken around week 52, from a patient treated with tofacitinib. The receptors come from a human donor with alopecia areata.

This chain uses TRBV29-1 with TRBJ2-4; D is undetermined. CDR3 length equals 14 residues. The V end lost 2 bases, the J end lost 0 bases, and 8 bases lay between the germline ends. From germline, CDR1 is SQVTM and CDR2 ANQGSEA. Here the CDR3 DNA reads TGCAGCGTTGAATGGGGATTAGCCAAAAACATTCAGTACTTC. Its translation is CSVEWGLAKNIQYF. Drawing the rest from reference TRBV29-1 and TRBJ2-4, the complete variable domain is SAVISQKPSRDICQRGTSLTIQCQVDSQVTMMFWYRQQPGQSLTLIATANQGSEATYESGFVIDKFPISRPNLTFSTLTVSNMSPEDSSIYLCSVEWGLAKNIQYFGAGTRLSVL.

This sequence joins TRBV9 and TRBJ1-1, with a tentative D call TRBD1 (6 bases). From germline, CDR1 is SGDLS and CDR2 YYNGEE. This CDR3 contains 16 residues. The V and J ends lost 0 bases and 1 base respectively, with 13 bases between them. This CDR3 reads CASSVAGQGTNTEAFF. The CDR3 DNA follows: TGTGCCAGCAGCGTAGCGGGGCAGGGGACGAACACTGAAGCTTTCTTT.

The chain employs TRBV29-1 and TRBJ1-1; 7 bases fit TRBD1. Germline loops: CDR1 SQVTM, CDR2 ANQGSEA. J gave up 1 base and V 2 bases, and 1 base lay outside the gene matches. This CDR3 region has 13 residues. The CDR3 loop is CSVEWTGNTEAFF. CDR3 coding DNA: TGCAGCGTTGAATGGACAGGGAACACTGAAGCTTTCTTT.

This clone was seen only once. The J gene is TRBJ2-7, the V gene TRBV7-6; 8 bases match TRBD2. This CDR3 is built from 14 residues. Germline V CDR1 and CDR2: SGHVS, FNYEAQ. V was pared by 1 base and J by 2 bases, with 1 base of the junction left unmatched. The DNA for the CDR3 is TGTGCCAGCAGCTTAGACGGGGGGGCCTACGAGCAGTACTTC. This gives the protein CASSLDGGAYEQYF.

V usage is TRBV7-2 and J usage is TRBJ2-1; 10 bases align to TRBD1. Germline trimming cut 5 bases from V and 6 bases from J; bases unmatched to any gene: 13. CDR1 SGHTA and CDR2 FQGNSA come from the germline V gene. The CDR3 is made up of 17 amino acids. The CDR3 bases are TGTGCCAGCAGCCCGACAGGGGGCACGATAATTCGCAATGAGCAGTTCTTC. It codes for CASSPTGGTIIRNEQFF.

The rearrangement links TRBV7-9 to TRBJ1-2; 7 bases match TRBD1. The CDR3 extends over 15 amino acids. Germline CDR1 reads SEHNR; CDR2 reads FQNEAQ (reference sequence). Germline trimming cut 3 bases from V and 2 bases from J; bases unmatched to any gene: 6. The CDR3 spells CASSFWAGGNYGYTF. The CDR3 bases are TGTGCCAGCAGCTTCTGGGCAGGGGGAAACTATGGCTACACCTTC. Full variable domain (missing parts from reference TRBV7-9 and TRBJ1-2): DTGVSQNPRHKITKRGQNVTFRCDPISEHNRLYWYRQTLGQGPEFLTYFQNEAQLEKSRLLSDRFSAERPKGSFSTLEIQRTEQGDSAMYLCASSFWAGGNYGYTFGSGTRLTVV.

The chain joins TRBV5-4 to TRBJ2-3, with D unclear. The CDR3 contains 15 residues. Trimming shortened V by 0 bases and J by 0 bases, and 8 bases separated the two germline ends. Germline-derived CDR1 and CDR2 are SGHNT and YYREEE (reference sequence). DNA for the CDR3: TGTGCCAGCAGCTTGGACACCACTAGCACAGATACGCAGTATTTT. Translating gives CASSLDTTSTDTQYF.

The table lists this clone with a few counts. The chain has TRBV19 and TRBJ1-2; a possible D gene is TRBD1 (6 bases). CDR3 length equals 13 residues. Trimming took off 8 bases at V and 0 bases at J, with 10 bases between the two ends. Per the germline V gene, CDR1 is LNHDA and CDR2 is SQIVND (reference sequence). The CDR3 region has the DNA TGTGCCAGTCGGGACAAGACTAACTATGGCTACACCTTC. Residues: CASRDKTNYGYTF.

Concerning this clone: A much larger clone lies a single base off, so this may be a read error. V usage is TRBV19 and J usage is TRBJ2-3; D remains unclear. CDR1 and CDR2 (germline): LNHDA, SQIVND (reference sequence). This CDR3 contains 15 residues. CDR3 nucleotides: TGTGCCAGTAGTATCTTTCTGGATTCCACAGATACGCGGTATTTT. It translates to CASSIFLDSTDTRYF.

This clone was found a few times. The DNA of the CDR3 is TGTGCCTGGAGTGCTTCAGGGGGACGTGGCTACACCTTC. Amino acids: CAWSASGGRGYTF. The J gene is TRBJ1-2, the V gene TRBV30; TRBD1 agrees at 7 bases. CDR1 and CDR2 (germline): GTSNPN, SVGIG (reference sequence). CDR3 length: 13 residues. The J segment lost 7 bases and the V segment lost 1 base, leaving 6 bases of the junction unmatched. The complete variable domain, with remaining parts taken from reference TRBV30 and TRBJ1-2, reads SQTIHQWPATLVQPVGSPLSLECTVEGTSNPNLYWYRQAAGRGLQLLFYSVGIGQISSEVPQNLSASRPQDRQFILSSKKLLLSDSGFYLCAWSASGGRGYTFGSGTRLTVV.

V usage is TRBV15 and J usage is TRBJ2-4; 7 bases map to TRBD1. From germline, CDR1 is LNHNV and CDR2 YYDKDF (reference sequence). The CDR3 totals 17 residues. Trimming cost V 2 bases and J 7 bases; bases outside gene matches: 14. This chain's CDR3 is CATSRSGGATGANIQYF. As DNA, the CDR3 is TGTGCCACCAGCAGAAGCGGTGGGGCCACAGGGGCGAACATTCAGTACTTC.

The chain joins TRBV9 to TRBJ2-7; tentative D call: TRBD2 (5 bases). There are 14 residues in the CDR3. The germline gives CDR1 SGDLS, CDR2 YYNGEE. The V and J ends lost 4 bases and 5 bases respectively, with 16 bases between them. The CDR3 sequence is CASSNRMEVDEQYF. As DNA, the CDR3 is TGTGCCAGCAGCAACCGCATGGAGGTCGACGAGCAGTACTTC. The full variable domain, rest sourced from reference TRBV9 and TRBJ2-7, is DSGVTQTPKHLITATGQRVTLRCSPRSGDLSVYWYQQSLDQGLQFLIQYYNGEERAKGNILERFSAQQFPDLHSELNLSSLELGDSALYFCASSNRMEVDEQYFGPGTRLTVT.

This clone was observed once. This chain uses TRBV2 with TRBJ2-1; possibly TRBD2 for D (6 bases). In germline, CDR1 is SNHLY, CDR2 FYNNEI. The CDR3 is 13 residues long. V dropped 7 bases and J dropped 10 bases, with 17 bases sitting between them. In DNA, the CDR3 is TGTGCCAGCACCGTAGAAGGTAGCGGCGAGCAGTTCTTC. Amino acid sequence: CASTVEGSGEQFF.

This clone was observed a handful of times. The genes are TRBV2 and TRBJ1-1; D not certain. The CDR3 consists of 15 residues. V was clipped by 1 base and J by 1 base, with 10 bases between them. The V gene's germline CDR1 is SNHLY and CDR2 FYNNEI. The CDR3 spells CASSEGGTGNTEAFF. CDR3 coding DNA: TGTGCCAGCAGTGAAGGTGGAACCGGGAACACTGAAGCTTTCTTT.

The DNA of the CDR3 is TGCGCCAGCAGCCAAAGGACGGAACCTTATGGCTACACCTTC. Amino acid sequence: CASSQRTEPYGYTF. The chain links TRBV5-1 to TRBJ1-2; D not resolved. The V gene's germline CDR1 is SGHRS and CDR2 YFSETQ. This CDR3 spans 14 amino acids. The V and J ends lost 4 bases and 5 bases respectively, with 15 bases between them.

This chain uses TRBV30 with TRBJ1-2, with a weak D call TRBD1 (5 bases). Looked up from germline, CDR1 is GTSNPN and CDR2 is SVGIG (reference sequence). This CDR3 contains 14 residues. The V end lost 5 bases, the J end lost 4 bases, and 17 bases lay between the germline ends. CDR3 amino acids: CAWGGAGWVYGYTF. The CDR3 bases are TGTGCCTGGGGTGGTGCAGGGTGGGTCTATGGCTACACCTTC.

This sequence joins TRBV7-9 and TRBJ1-3; D not certain. The CDR3 has 11 residues. Per the germline V gene, CDR1 is SEHNR and CDR2 is FQNEAQ (reference sequence). Trimming removed 11 bases from V and 1 base from J, with 6 bases in between. This CDR3 is CAGRSGNTIYF. In nucleotides, the CDR3 is TGTGCCGGGCGATCTGGAAACACCATATATTTT.

The chain couples TRBV7-9 to TRBJ1-6; a weak D match, TRBD1 (5 bases). The V end lost 3 bases, the J end lost 4 bases, and 7 bases lay between the germline ends. This CDR3 comprises 14 residues. Per germline, CDR1 SEHNR and CDR2 FQNEAQ (reference sequence). In nucleotides, the CDR3 is TGTGCCAGCAGCTTCCAGGGATATAATTCACCCCTCCACTTT. It translates to CASSFQGYNSPLHF.

The chain links TRBV4-1 to TRBJ1-2; D gene ambiguous. The V gene's germline CDR1 is MGHRA and CDR2 YSYEKL. V was clipped by 0 bases and J by 3 bases, with 11 bases between them. The CDR3 length is 15 residues. The CDR3 nucleotides are TGCGCCAGCAGCCAAGAGGTGTCGGCCTACTATGGCTACACCTTC. It encodes CASSQEVSAYYGYTF.

The genes are TRBV10-3 and TRBJ2-4, with TRBD1 matching 8 bases. V shed 3 bases and J 2 bases; nucleotides not matched to a gene: 9. CDR1 and CDR2 (germline): ENHRY, SYGVKD. This CDR3 has 17 residues. Written as DNA, the CDR3 is TGTGCCATCAGTGATTCCACTCAGGGGGCCTCCAAAAACATTCAGTACTTC. Its protein is CAISDSTQGASKNIQYF.

The chain links TRBV9 to TRBJ1-1; TRBD1 might be the D (5 bases). This CDR3 region has 15 residues. The ends were cut back, 0 bases at V and 0 bases at J, with 9 bases in the middle. Per germline, CDR1 SGDLS and CDR2 YYNGEE. The CDR3 bases are TGTGCCAGCAGCGTAGGGGGACGGATGAACACTGAAGCTTTCTTT. Translated: CASSVGGRMNTEAFF.

This clone was picked up a small number of times. The rearrangement joins TRBV18 to TRBJ2-5, with no clear D. In germline, CDR1 is KGHSH, CDR2 LQKENI. The V gene lost 5 bases and the J gene lost 4 bases, with 14 bases spanning the gap. The CDR3 consists of 14 residues. CDR3 sequence reads: CASSSVKGPETQYF. The CDR3 DNA reads TGTGCCAGCTCATCAGTAAAGGGTCCAGAGACCCAGTACTTC.

The chain carries TRBV29-1 and TRBJ2-7; no definite D call. V lost 4 bases and J lost 7, with 14 bases in between. CDR1 and CDR2 (germline): SQVTM, ANQGSEA. This CDR3 region has 12 residues. As DNA, the CDR3 is TGCAGCGTTGGAATCCAGGCCCGTGAGCAGTACTTC. As protein: CSVGIQAREQYF.